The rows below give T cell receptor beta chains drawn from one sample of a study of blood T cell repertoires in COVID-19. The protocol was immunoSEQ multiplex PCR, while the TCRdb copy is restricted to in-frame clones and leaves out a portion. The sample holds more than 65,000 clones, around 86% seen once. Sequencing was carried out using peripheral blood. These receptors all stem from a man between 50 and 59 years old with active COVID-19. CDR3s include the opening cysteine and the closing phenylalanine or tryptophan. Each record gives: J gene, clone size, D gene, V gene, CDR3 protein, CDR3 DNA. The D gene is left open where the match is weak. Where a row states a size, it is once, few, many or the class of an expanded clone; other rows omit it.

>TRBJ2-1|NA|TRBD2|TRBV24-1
CATSDSLVAGGPREQFF
TGTGCCACCAGTGATTCCCTGGTAGCGGGGGGGCCGAGGGAGCAGTTCTTC
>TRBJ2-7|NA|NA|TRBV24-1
CATSDTGMHEQYF
TGTGCCACCAGTGATACAGGGATGCACGAGCAGTACTTC
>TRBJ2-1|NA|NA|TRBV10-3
CAISEANEQFF
TGTGCCATCAGTGAGGCGAATGAGCAGTTCTTC
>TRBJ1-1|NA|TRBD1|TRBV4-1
CASSPAGTGGLNTEAFF
TGCGCCAGCAGCCCCGCCGGGACAGGGGGCTTGAACACTGAAGCTTTCTTT
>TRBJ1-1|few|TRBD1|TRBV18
CASSGQANTEAFF
TGTGCCAGCTCCGGACAGGCGAACACTGAAGCTTTCTTT
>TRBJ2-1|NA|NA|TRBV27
CASSFTLRASSRLDEQFF
TGTGCCAGCAGTTTTACCTTACGGGCATCCTCCAGACTAGATGAGCAGTTCTTC
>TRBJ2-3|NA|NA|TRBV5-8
CASSLGGRTDTQYF
TGTGCCAGCAGCTTGGGGGGGCGCACAGATACGCAGTATTTT
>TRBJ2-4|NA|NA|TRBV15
CATSRAGSSNIQYF
TGTGCCACCAGCAGAGCGGGTAGCAGCAACATTCAGTACTTC
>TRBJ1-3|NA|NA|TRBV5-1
CASSLGGTGNTIYF
TGCGCCAGCAGCTTGGGAGGGACTGGAAACACCATATATTTT
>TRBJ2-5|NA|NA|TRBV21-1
CASSTGESLQETQYF
TGTGCCAGCAGCACGGGGGAGAGCTTACAAGAGACCCAGTACTTC
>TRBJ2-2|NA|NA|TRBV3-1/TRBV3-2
CASSRTNTGELFF
TGTGCCAGCAGCCGGACAAACACCGGGGAGCTGTTTTTT
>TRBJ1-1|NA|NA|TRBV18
CASFKETENTEAFF
TGTGCCAGCTTCAAAGAGACAGAAAACACTGAAGCTTTCTTT
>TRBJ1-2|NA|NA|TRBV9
CASSVGPATTNYGYTF
TGTGCCAGCAGCGTAGGGCCTGCGACAACTAACTATGGCTACACCTTC
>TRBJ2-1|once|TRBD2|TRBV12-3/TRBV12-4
CASTAGAYNEQFF
TGTGCCAGTACAGCGGGGGCCTACAATGAGCAGTTCTTC
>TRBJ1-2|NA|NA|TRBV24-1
CATSDLAFNYGYTF
TGTGCCACCAGTGATTTAGCCTTTAACTATGGCTACACCTTC
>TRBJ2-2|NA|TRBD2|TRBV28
CASLAGGRLGELFF
TGTGCCAGCTTAGCGGGGGGGCGCCTCGGGGAGCTGTTTTTT
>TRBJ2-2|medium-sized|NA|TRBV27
CASSSHPESQGVGELFF
TGTGCCAGCAGTTCCCACCCCGAGTCCCAAGGGGTCGGGGAGCTGTTTTTT
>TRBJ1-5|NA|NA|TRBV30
CAWSVDRNQPQHF
TGTGCCTGGAGTGTTGACAGGAATCAGCCCCAGCATTTT
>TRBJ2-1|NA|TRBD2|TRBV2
CASRPAGSYNEQFF
TGTGCCAGCAGGCCAGCGGGAAGTTACAATGAGCAGTTCTTC
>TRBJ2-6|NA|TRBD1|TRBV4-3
CASSQDGWQGVTGANVLTF
TGCGCCAGCAGCCAAGATGGATGGCAGGGGGTTACAGGGGCCAACGTCCTGACTTTC
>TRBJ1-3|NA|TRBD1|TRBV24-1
CATSDPTGAGNTIYF
TGTGCCACCAGTGATCCGACAGGGGCTGGAAACACCATATATTTT
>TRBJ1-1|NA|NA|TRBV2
CASSVLRGNTEAFF
TGTGCCAGCAGTGTCCTCCGGGGTAACACTGAAGCTTTCTTT
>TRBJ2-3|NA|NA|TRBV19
CASSSATSRTDTQYF
TGTGCCAGTAGCTCAGCGACCTCTCGCACAGATACGCAGTATTTT
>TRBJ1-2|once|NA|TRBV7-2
CASSLVVGQGRGYTF
TGTGCCAGCAGCTTAGTGGTGGGGCAGGGGAGAGGCTACACCTTC
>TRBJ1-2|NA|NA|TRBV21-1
CASRPGQPYGYTF
TGTGCCAGCAGACCGGGACAGCCCTATGGCTACACCTTC
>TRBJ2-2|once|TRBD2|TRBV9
CASSVEGTSGGNTGELFF
TGTGCCAGCAGCGTAGAAGGGACTAGCGGGGGCAACACCGGGGAGCTGTTTTTT
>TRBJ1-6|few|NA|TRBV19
CATMRARGSPLHF
TGTGCCACAATGAGGGCCAGGGGTTCACCCCTCCACTTT
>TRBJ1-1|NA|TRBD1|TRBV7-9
CASSRTGGLNTEAFF
TGTGCCAGCAGCCGAACAGGGGGACTGAACACTGAAGCTTTCTTT